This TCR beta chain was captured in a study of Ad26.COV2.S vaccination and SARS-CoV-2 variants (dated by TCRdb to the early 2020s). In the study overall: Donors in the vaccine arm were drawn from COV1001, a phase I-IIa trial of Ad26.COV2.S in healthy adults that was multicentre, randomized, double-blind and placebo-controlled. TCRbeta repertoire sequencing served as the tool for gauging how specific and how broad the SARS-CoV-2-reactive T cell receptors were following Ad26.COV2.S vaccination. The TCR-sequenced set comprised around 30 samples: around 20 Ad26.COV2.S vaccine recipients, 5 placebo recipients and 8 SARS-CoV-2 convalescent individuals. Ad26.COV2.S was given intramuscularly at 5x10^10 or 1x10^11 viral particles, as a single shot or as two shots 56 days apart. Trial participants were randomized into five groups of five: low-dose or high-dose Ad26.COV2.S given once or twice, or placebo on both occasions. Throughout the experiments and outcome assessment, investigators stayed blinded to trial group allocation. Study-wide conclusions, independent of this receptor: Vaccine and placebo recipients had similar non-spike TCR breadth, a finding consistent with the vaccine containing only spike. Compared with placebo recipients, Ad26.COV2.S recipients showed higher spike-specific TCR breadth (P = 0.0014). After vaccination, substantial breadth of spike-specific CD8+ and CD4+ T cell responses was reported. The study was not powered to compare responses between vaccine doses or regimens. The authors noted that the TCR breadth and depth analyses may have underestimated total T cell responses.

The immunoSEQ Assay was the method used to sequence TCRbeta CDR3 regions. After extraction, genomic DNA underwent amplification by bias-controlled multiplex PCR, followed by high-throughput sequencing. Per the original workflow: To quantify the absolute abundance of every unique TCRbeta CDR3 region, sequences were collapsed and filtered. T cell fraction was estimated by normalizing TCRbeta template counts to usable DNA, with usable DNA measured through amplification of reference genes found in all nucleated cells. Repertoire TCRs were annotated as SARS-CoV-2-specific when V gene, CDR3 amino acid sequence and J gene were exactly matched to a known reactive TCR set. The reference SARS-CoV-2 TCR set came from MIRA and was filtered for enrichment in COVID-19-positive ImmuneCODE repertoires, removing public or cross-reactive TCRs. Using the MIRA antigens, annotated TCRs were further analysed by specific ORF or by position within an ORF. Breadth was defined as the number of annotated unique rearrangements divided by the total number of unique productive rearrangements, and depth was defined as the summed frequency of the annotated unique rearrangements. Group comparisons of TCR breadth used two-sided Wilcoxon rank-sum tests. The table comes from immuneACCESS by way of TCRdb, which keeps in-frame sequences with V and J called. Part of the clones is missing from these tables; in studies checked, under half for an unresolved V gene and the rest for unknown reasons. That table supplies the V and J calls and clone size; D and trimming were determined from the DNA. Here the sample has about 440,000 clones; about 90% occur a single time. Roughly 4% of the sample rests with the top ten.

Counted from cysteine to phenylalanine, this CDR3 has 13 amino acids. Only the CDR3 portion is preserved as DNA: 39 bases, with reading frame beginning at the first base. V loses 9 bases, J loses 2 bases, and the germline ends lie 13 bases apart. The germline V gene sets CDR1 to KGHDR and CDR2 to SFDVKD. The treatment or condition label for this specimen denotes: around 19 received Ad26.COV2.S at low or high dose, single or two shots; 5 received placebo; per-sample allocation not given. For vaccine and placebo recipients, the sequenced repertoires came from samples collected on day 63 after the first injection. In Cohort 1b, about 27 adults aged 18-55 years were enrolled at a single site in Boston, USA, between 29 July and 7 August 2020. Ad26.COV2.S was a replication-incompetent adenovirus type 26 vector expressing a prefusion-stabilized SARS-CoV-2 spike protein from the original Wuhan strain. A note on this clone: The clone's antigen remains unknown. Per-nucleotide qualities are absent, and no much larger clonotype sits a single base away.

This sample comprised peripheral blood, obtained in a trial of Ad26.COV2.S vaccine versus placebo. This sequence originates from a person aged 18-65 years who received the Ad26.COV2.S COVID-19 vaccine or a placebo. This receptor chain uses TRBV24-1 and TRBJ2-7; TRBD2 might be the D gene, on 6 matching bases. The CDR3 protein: CATGTHETYEQYF. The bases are TGTGCCACCGGGACTCATGAAACCTACGAGCAGTACTTC.